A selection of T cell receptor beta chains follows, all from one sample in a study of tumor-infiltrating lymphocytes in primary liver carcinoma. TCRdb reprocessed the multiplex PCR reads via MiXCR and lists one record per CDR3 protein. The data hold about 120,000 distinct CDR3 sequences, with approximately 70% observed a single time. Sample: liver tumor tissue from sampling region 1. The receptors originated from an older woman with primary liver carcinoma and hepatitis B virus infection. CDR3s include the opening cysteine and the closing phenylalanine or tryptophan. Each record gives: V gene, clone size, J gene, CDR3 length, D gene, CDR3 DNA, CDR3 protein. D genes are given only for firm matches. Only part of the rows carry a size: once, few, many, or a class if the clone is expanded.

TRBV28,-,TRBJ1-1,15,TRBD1,TGTGCCAGCAGTTCTTCCCGACAGGGAGGGACTGAAGCTTTCTTT,CASSSSRQGGTEAFF
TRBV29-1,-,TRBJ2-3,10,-,TGCAGCGTTGGGGGAGATACGCGGTATTTT,CSVGGDTRYF
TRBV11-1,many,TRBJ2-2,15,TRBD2,TGTGCCAGCAGCTCGGGAGGTCAGAACACCGGGGAGCTGTTTTTT,CASSSGGQNTGELFF
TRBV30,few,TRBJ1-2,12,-,TGTGGTACAGGCGATTCGAACTATGGCTACACCTTC,CGTGDSNYGYTF
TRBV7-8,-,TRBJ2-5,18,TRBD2,TGTGCCAGCAGCTTAGGAGGGACTAGCGGGAAGTTTCGGGAGACCCAGTACTTC,CASSLGGTSGKFRETQYF
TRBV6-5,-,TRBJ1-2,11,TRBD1,TGCGCCAGCGGCCCGGACAGGGGCTACACCTTC,CASGPDRGYTF
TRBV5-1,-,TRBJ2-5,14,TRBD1,TGCGTCAGCAGCCACGGGACAGATCAAGAGACCCAGTACTTC,CVSSHGTDQETQYF
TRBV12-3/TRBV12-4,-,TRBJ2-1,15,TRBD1,TGTGCCATCAGTCCCCGGGACAGATTCTACAATGAGCTGTTCTTC,CAISPRDRFYNELFF
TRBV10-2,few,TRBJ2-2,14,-,TGCGCCAGCAGGTCACGGGCGAACACCGGGGAGCTGTTTTTT,CASRSRANTGELFF
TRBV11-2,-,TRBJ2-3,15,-,TGTGCCAACAGCTGCCCCAGGCCCTTCACAGATACGCAGTATTTT,CANSCPRPFTDTQYF
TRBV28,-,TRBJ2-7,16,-,TGTGCCAGCAGTCTAGTAACCCCCGCGCCGCTACGCGAGCAGTACTTC,CASSLVTPAPLREQYF
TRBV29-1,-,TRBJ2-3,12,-,TGTAGCGCCACGACATCGGGAGATACGCAGTATTTT,CSATTSGDTQYF
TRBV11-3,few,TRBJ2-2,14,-,TGTGCCAGCAACTTAGGGTTAACCACCGGGGAGCTGTTTTTT,CASNLGLTTGELFF
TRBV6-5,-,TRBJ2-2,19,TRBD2,TGTGCCAGCCAATCCCCAAGATTAGCGGGAGCGAAGAACACCGGGGAGCTGTTTTTT,CASQSPRLAGAKNTGELFF
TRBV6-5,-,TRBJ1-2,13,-,TGTGCCATCAGTTACGGGGGGGGCGACGGCTACGCCTTC,CAISYGGGDGYAF
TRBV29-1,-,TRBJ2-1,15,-,TGCAGCGTTGAAGCCCCAGGGAACTCCTACAGTGAGCAGTTCTTC,CSVEAPGNSYSEQFF
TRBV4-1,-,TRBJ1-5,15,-,TGCGCCAGCAGCCAAGGGGTGTGGAGCAATCAGCCCCAGCATTTT,CASSQGVWSNQPQHF
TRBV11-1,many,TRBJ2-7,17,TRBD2,TGTGCCAGCAGCTTGAGGGGTAGCGGGACCTGGACCTACGAGCAATACTTC,CASSLRGSGTWTYEQYF
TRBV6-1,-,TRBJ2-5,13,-,TGTGCCAGCCGGGTTAGACTAGAGGAGACCCAGTACTTC,CASRVRLEETQYF
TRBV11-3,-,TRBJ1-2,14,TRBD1,TGTGCCAGCAGCGCCGGACAGGGGGTGCTTGGATACACCTTC,CASSAGQGVLGYTF
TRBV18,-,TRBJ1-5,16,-,TGTGCCAGCTCACCACGTCAAGTCAGTAGCAGTCAGCCCCAGCATTTT,CASSPRQVSSSQPQHF
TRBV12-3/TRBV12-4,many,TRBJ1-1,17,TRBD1,TGTGCCAGCAGTTTAGGTTTCCAGGGGGCTAGGAACACTGAAGCTTTCTTT,CASSLGFQGARNTEAFF
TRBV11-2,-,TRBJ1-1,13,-,TGTGTCAGCAGATGGGGAGTGAACACTGAAGCTTTCTTT,CVSRWGVNTEAFF
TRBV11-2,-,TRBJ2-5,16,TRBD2,TGTGCCAGCAGTTTAGCTCAAGCGGGGGCCCGAGAGACCCAGTACTTC,CASSLAQAGARETQYF
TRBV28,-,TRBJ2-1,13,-,TGTGCCAGCAGTTTAAAGGTCTTCAATGAGCAGTTCTTC,CASSLKVFNEQFF
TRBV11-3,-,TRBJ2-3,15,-,TGTGCCAGCAGCTTATCAGGGACTTTCACAGATACGCAGTTTTTT,CASSLSGTFTDTQFF
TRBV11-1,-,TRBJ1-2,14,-,TGTGCCAGCAACTTTAGTGGGACAAGTTATGGCTACACCTTC,CASNFSGTSYGYTF
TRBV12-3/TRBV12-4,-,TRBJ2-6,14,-,TGTGCCAGCAGTCACCGGGCTGGGGCCGACGTCCTGACGTTC,CASSHRAGADVLTF
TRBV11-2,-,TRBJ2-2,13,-,TGTGCCAGCTGCTACGGTCCCTTCGGGGAGCTGTTTTTT,CASCYGPFGELFF
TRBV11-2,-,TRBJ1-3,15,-,TGTGCCAGCAACTTAGATCCCGGACCGCAAAGGACCATATATTTT,CASNLDPGPQRTIYF
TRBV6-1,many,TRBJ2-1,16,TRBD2,TGTGCCAGCAGTGTACGGTGGGCTAGCGGGAGCAATGAGCAGTTCTTC,CASSVRWASGSNEQFF
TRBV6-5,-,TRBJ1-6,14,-,TGTGCCAGTAAGACGACAGGAAATAATCCACCCCTCCACTTT,CASKTTGNNPPLHF
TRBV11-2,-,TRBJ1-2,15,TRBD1,TGTGTCAGCAGATTAGAGGGGGCTAGTGGCGGTGGCTACACCTTC,CVSRLEGASGGGYTF
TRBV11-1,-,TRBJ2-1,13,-,TGTGCCAGCATCTTCTGCATGGATAATGAGCAGTTCTTC,CASIFCMDNEQFF
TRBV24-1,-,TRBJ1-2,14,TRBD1,TGTGCCACCAGTGACCCCCTGACAGGGAATGGCTACATCTTC,CATSDPLTGNGYIF
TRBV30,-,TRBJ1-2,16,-,TGTGCCTGGTCCAGGGTGCAGCGAGAAGCTAACTATGGCTATACCTTC,CAWSRVQREANYGYTF
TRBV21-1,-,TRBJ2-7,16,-,TGTGCCAGCAGCAATCGGCCTTTTGAGGGCTCCTACGAGCAGTACTTC,CASSNRPFEGSYEQYF
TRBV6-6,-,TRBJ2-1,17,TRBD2,TGTGCCAGCACCTTACGGAGCGGGAGCAGGTCCTACAATGAGCAGTCCTTC,CASTLRSGSRSYNEQSF
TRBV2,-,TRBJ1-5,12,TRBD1,TGTGCCAGCACGGGGACAGGTCAGCCCCAGCATTTT,CASTGTGQPQHF
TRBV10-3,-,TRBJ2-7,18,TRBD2,TGTGCCATCAGTGAGTTGACGGCCGGGTCCCGGGGGGCCTACGAGCAGTACTTC,CAISELTAGSRGAYEQYF
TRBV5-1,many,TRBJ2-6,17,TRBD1,TGCGCCAGCAGCCTCGGACAGGTCATCTCTGGGGCCAACGTCCTGACTTTC,CASSLGQVISGANVLTF
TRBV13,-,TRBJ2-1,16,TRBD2,TGTGTCAGCAGCCCGAAACTAGCGGGAGCCGTGAATGAGCAGTTCTTC,CVSSPKLAGAVNEQFF
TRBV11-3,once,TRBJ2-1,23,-,TGTGCCAGCAGCTTAGTCCCCAACCTTACGGCTAGCGTGAGTTTGAGCTCCTACAATGAGCAGTTCTTC,CASSLVPNLTASVSLSSYNEQFF
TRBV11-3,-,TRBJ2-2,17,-,TGTGCCAGCAGCTTAGTCCTACTGAAATCGATCACCGGGGAGCTGTCTTTT,CASSLVLLKSITGELSF
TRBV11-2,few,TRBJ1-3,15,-,TGTGCCAGCAGCTTGGAGGGGGGCTCTGGGAACACCATATATTTT,CASSLEGGSGNTIYF
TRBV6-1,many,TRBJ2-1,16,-,TGTGCCAGCAGTGAATTTGGGGGGCGCGGCTACAATGAGCAGTTCTTC,CASSEFGGRGYNEQFF